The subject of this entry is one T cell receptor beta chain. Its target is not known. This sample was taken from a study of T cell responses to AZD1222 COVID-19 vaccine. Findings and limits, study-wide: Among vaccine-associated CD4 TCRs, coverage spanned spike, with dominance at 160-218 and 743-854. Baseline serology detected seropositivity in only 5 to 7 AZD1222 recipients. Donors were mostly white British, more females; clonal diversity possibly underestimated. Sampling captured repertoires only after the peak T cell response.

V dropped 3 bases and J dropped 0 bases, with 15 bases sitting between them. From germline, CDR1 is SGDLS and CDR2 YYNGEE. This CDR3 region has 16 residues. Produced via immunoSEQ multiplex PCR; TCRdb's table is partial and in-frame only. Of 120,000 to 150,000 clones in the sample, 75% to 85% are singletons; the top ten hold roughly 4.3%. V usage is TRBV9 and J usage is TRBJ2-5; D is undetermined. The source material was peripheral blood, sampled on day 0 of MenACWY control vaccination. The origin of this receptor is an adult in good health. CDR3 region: CASSGGRLPYQETQYF. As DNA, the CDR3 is TGTGCCAGCAGCGGGGGTAGGCTACCGTACCAAGAGACCCAGTACTTC.